This T cell receptor beta chain was obtained from a study of blood T cell repertoires in COVID-19. Germline V gene sequence: CDR1 SGDLS, CDR2 YYNGEE. V lost 7 bases, J lost 4 bases, and 17 bases stayed unmatched. The CDR3 sequence is 16 residues long. Sequenced by immunoSEQ multiplex PCR; TCRdb stores in-frame clones only, minus some. The sample has approximately 130,000 clones; approximately 83% are singletons. The chain is built from TRBV9 and TRBJ2-7; 7 bases line up with TRBD2. This receptor was taken from a woman aged 50 to 65 who had recovered from COVID-19. Sequencing used peripheral blood. The CDR3 region has the DNA TGTGCCAGCCCTCGGGACTACGCCGGGCAACCTTACGAGCAGTACTTC. Protein product: CASPRDYAGQPYEQYF.